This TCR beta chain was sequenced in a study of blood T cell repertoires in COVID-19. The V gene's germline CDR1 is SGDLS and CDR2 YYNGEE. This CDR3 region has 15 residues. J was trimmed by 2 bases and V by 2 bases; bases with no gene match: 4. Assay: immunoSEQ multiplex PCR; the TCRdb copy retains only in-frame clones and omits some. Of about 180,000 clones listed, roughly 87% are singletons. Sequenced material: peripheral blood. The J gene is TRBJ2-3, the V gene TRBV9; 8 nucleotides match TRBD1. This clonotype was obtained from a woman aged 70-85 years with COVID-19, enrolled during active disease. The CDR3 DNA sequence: TGTGCCAGCAGCGTTAGACAGGGGAACACAGATACGCAGTATTTT. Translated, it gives CASSVRQGNTDTQYF.